These 3 T cell receptor beta chains were sequenced from one sample in a study of blood T cell repertoires in COVID-19. Only in-frame clones appear in the TCRdb table, and some are missing; sequencing was by immunoSEQ multiplex PCR. The profile shows about 150,000 clones, around 84% of them singletons. Sequencing input: peripheral blood. The receptor set was obtained from a man aged 45 to 65 with active or convalescent COVID-19.

J is TRBJ1-2 and V is TRBV27; D is unresolved. V shed 6 bases and J shed 6 bases, with 17 bases lying between them. CDR1 and CDR2 from the germline V gene are MNHEY and SMNVEV (reference sequence). This CDR3 is 14 amino acids long. CDR3 in amino acids: CASSPDLGGNGYTF. DNA of the CDR3: TGTGCCAGCAGCCCTGATCTTGGAGGGAATGGCTACACCTTC.

The chain employs TRBV7-2 and TRBJ2-3; D is perhaps TRBD2 (5 bases). Germline V gives CDR1 SGHTA, CDR2 FQGNSA. This CDR3 is 12 amino acids long. V lost 6 bases, J lost 6 bases, and 10 bases lay in between. Here the CDR3 reads CASRSDYDTQYF. The DNA of the CDR3 is TGTGCCAGCAGGTCCGACTATGATACGCAGTATTTT.

The genes are TRBV19 and TRBJ2-5, with TRBD1 matching 8 bases. Germline V gives CDR1 LNHDA, CDR2 SQIVND (reference sequence). Unmatched junction bases numbered 7, after V lost 6 bases and J lost 7 bases. The CDR3 is 13 amino acids. The CDR3 coding sequence is TGTGCCAGTAGCCAGGACAGGGTTGGGACCCAGTACTTC. Encoded protein: CASSQDRVGTQYF.